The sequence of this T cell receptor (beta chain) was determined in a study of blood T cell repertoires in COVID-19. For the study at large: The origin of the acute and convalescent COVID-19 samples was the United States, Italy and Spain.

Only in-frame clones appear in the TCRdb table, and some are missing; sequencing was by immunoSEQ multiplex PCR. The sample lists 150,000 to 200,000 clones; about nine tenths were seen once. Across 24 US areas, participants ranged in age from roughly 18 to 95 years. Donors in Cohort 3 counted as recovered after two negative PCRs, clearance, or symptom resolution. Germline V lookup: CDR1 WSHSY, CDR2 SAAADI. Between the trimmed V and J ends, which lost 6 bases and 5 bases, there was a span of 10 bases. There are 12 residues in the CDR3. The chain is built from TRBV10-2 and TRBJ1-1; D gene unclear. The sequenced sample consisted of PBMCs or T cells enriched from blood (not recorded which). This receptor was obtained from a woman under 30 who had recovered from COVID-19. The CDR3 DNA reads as TGCGCCAGCAGAGGCGGGGAAACTGAAGCTTTCTTT. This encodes CASRGGETEAFF.